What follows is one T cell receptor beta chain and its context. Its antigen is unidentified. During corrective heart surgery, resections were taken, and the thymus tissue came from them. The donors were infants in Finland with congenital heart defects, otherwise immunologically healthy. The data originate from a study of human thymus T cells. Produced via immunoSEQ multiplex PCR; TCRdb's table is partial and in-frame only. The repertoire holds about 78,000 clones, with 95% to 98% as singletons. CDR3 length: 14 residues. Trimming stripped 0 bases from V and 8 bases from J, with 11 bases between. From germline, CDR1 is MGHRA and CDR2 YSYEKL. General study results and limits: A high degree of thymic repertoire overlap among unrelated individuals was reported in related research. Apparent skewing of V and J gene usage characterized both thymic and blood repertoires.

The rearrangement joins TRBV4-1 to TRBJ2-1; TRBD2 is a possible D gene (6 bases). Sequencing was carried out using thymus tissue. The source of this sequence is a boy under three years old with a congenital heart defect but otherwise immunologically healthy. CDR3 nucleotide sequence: TGCGCCAGCAGCCAAGAGGGACCTAGCGATGAGCAGTTCTTC. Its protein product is CASSQEGPSDEQFF.